The 9 T cell receptor beta chains below all came from one sample that was sequenced in a study of beta chain features in type 1 diabetes. Study outcomes and limitations: Type 1 diabetes patients had moderately but significantly shorter TCRB CDR3s in all four CD4+ subsets.

Of the isolated RNA, all was reverse transcribed, and so the sequenced material was expressed TCRB transcripts. Repertoires were generated with immunoSEQ multiplex PCR, while TCRdb's copy carries only in-frame clones and drops some. The sample includes 100,000 to 150,000 clones, roughly 17% of them seen just once. Their target antigens are unknown. The sample taken for sequencing was central memory CD4+ T cells from blood. The receptors here all came from a man in his late teens or twenties with type 1 diabetes.

The chain employs TRBV4-2 and TRBJ1-6, with D hard to call. Germline CDR1 reads LGHNA; CDR2 reads YNFKEQ. The CDR3 contains 13 residues. Trimming removed 0 bases at V and 8 bases at J, with 5 bases between. The chain's CDR3 is CASSQEMDSPLHF. As DNA, the CDR3 is TGTGCCAGCAGCCAAGAGATGGATTCACCCCTCCACTTT.

This clone was counted between two and nine times. The chain links TRBV5-4 to TRBJ1-5, with D possibly being TRBD1 (6 bases). There are 13 residues in the CDR3. V gave up 7 bases and J gave up 3 bases, with 11 bases separating them. The germline V gene encodes CDR1 SGHNT and CDR2 YYREEE (reference sequence). CDR3 coding DNA: TGTGCCAGCGGACGGGACATCAATCAGCCCCAGCATTTT. Amino acid sequence: CASGRDINQPQHF.

The V and J genes are TRBV7-8 and TRBJ2-7, with D possibly TRBD2 on 5 matching bases. V lost 3 bases and J lost 2, with 11 bases in between. The CDR3 runs 14 residues. Germline CDR1 and CDR2: SGHVS and FQNEAQ. In DNA form, the CDR3 reads TGTGCCAGCAGCTTTGAACTAGGTCCCTACGAGCAGTACTTC. This encodes CASSFELGPYEQYF.

The chain employs TRBV20-1 and TRBJ1-1; D might be TRBD1 (5 bases). V lost 7 bases, J lost 5 bases, and 11 bases lay in between. The V gene's germline CDR1 is DFQATT and CDR2 SNEGSKA (reference sequence). The CDR3 extends over 11 amino acids. CDR3 DNA sequence: TGCAGTGTGCCGGGGCGGACTGAAGCTTTCTTT. Protein sequence: CSVPGRTEAFF.

The V call is TRBV6-5, the J call TRBJ2-7, with a tentative D call TRBD2 (5 bases). V lost 7 bases, J lost 6 bases, and 16 bases lay in between. This CDR3 has 13 residues. Germline V lookup: CDR1 MNHEY, CDR2 SVGAGI. CDR3 DNA: TGTGCCAGCATTTCCCAGACTAAAATCGAGCAGTACTTC. Translation: CASISQTKIEQYF.

This chain joins TRBV7-9 and TRBJ1-1, with unresolved D. The CDR3 length is 11 residues. Per the germline V gene, CDR1 is SEHNR and CDR2 is FQNEAQ (reference sequence). Trimming removed 1 base at V and 7 bases at J, with 4 bases between. This CDR3 is CASSLDNEAFF. For the CDR3, the DNA is TGTGCCAGCAGCTTAGATAATGAAGCTTTCTTT.

This clone was seen a handful of times. Possible read error: a much larger clone is one base away. Other DNA sequences in the sample encode the same CDR3. This chain connects TRBV5-8 to TRBJ2-7, with 12 bases identical to TRBD2. The germline V gene has CDR1 SGHTS and CDR2 YDEGEE. This CDR3 region has 16 residues. J lost 3 bases, V lost 3 bases, and 7 bases had no gene match. The DNA for the CDR3 is TGTGCCAGCAGCTCGGCCGCTAGCGGGGGGGGCTACGAGCAGTACTTC. It specifies CASSSAASGGGYEQYF.

This clone was counted a few times. The chain links TRBV18 to TRBJ1-5, with 8 bases that match TRBD1. The CDR3 runs to 16 residues. V shed 4 bases, J shed 4 bases, and the junction held 9 bases outside the gene matches. CDR1 KGHSH and CDR2 LQKENI come from the germline V gene. The CDR3 DNA reads as TGTGCCAGCTCACTCGGACAGGGTGGAACTAATCAGCCCCAGCATTTT. Translation gives CASSLGQGGTNQPQHF.

The chain recombines TRBV5-1 with TRBJ2-7; D may be TRBD2 (6 bases). The CDR3 is 14 amino acids. Germline lookup yields CDR1 SGHRS and CDR2 YFSETQ. V lost 7 bases, J lost 0 bases, and 14 bases lay in between. CDR3 nucleotides: TGCGCCAGCGGGGGGACCCCGAGCTCCTACGAGCAGTACTTC. Translation gives CASGGTPSSYEQYF.